Presented here are 7 T cell receptor beta chains from one specimen sequenced in a study of T cells after yellow fever vaccination. TCRdb recomputed calls from the 5' RACE reads with MiXCR, one row per CDR3 protein. The sample gives about 260,000 distinct CDR3 sequences, about 3.7% of which show up once; approximately 18% is in the top ten. The material sequenced was PBMCs, taken 15 days after the yellow fever booster vaccination. These receptors came from a man aged 18 to 30 who received the YFV17D yellow fever vaccine.

This clonotype appeared many times. The chain recombines TRBV6-2 or TRBV6-3 with TRBJ1-2, with 8 nucleotides matching TRBD1. The CDR3 consists of 13 residues. Per germline, CDR1 MNHEY and CDR2 SVGEGT. The trim removed 5 bases at V and 5 bases at J, leaving 4 bases unmatched. CDR3 loop: CASSPGQVYGYTF. CDR3 in DNA: TGTGCCAGCAGTCCGGGACAGGTTTATGGCTACACCTTC.

The V gene is TRBV18, the J gene TRBJ1-1; 8 bases are a match to TRBD1. Germline CDR1 KGHSH, CDR2 LQKENI. Germline trimming cut 4 bases from V and 1 base from J; bases unmatched to any gene: 5. The CDR3 totals 15 residues. The CDR3 DNA reads as TGTGCCAGCTCACGCTCGGGACAGGCGAACACTGAAGCTTTCTTT. This translates into CASSRSGQANTEAFF.

This clonotype was seen many times. The chain employs TRBV6-5 and TRBJ2-7; D tentatively fits TRBD1 or TRBD2 (5 bases each). The CDR3 length is 14 residues. Germline V gene sequence: CDR1 MNHEY, CDR2 SVGAGI. The V gene lost 2 bases and the J gene lost 1 base, with 9 bases spanning the gap. The CDR3 region has the DNA TGTGCCAGCAGTTACGGGGGTATATCCTACGAGCAGTACTTC. Protein product: CASSYGGISYEQYF.

This clonotype showed up many times. The chain couples TRBV2 to TRBJ2-7; tentatively, D is TRBD2 (5 bases). Per germline, CDR1 SNHLY and CDR2 FYNNEI. The CDR3 spans 12 residues. V lost 6 bases and J lost 2, with 8 bases in between. The CDR3 nucleotides are TGTGCCAGCAGAGCGGAGGCCTACGAGCAGTACTTC. Translated, it gives CASRAEAYEQYF.

This clonotype showed up many times. The rearrangement joins TRBV7-9 to TRBJ1-4; no clear D. The CDR3 covers 12 residues. V was clipped by 1 base and J by 8 bases, with 5 bases between them. CDR1 SEHNR and CDR2 FQNEAQ come from the germline V gene (reference sequence). As DNA, the CDR3 is TGTGCCAGCAGCTTAGGCTCAGAAAAACTGTTTTTT. Encoded protein: CASSLGSEKLFF.

The sample holds many counts of this clonotype. The chain joins TRBV7-3 to TRBJ2-1, with 10 bases aligning to TRBD2. Germline CDR1 SGHTA, CDR2 FQGTGA. J lost 1 base, V lost 5 bases, and 5 bases had no gene match. The CDR3 consists of 16 residues. The DNA of the CDR3 is TGTGCCAGCAGCGCCAGCGGGGGGGCATCCTACAATGAGCAGTTCTTC. It codes for CASSASGGASYNEQFF.

Turning to this clonotype: Being one base from a much bigger clone, this may be a read error. The genes are TRBV10-3 and TRBJ1-4; 7 bases match TRBD1. The CDR3 is 13 amino acids. Germline lookup yields CDR1 ENHRY and CDR2 SYGVKD. The CDR3 spells CAISRGLEENLFF. The CDR3 DNA follows: TGTGCCATCAGCAGGGGGTTGGAGGAAAATCTGTTTTTT.